Below, 16 T cell receptor beta chains from the same sample are listed, as sequenced in a study of blood T cell repertoires in COVID-19 (dated by TCRdb to the early 2020s). Library construction relied on the immunoSEQ multiplex PCR assay. TCRdb holds this immuneACCESS table with in-frame rearrangements only. Some clones are missing; in checked studies, unresolved V genes explain under half, and the rest has no known cause. The sample has some 20,000 clones on record, about 88% of them singletons. The top ten clones comprise about a tenth of the sample. Sequences were obtained from peripheral blood. These receptors all stem from a human donor in a cohort sampled during active COVID-19.

The chain carries TRBV7-3 and TRBJ1-6, with a tentative D call TRBD1 (5 bases). Germline lookup yields CDR1 SGHTA and CDR2 FQGTGA. Deletions cut 5 bases from V and 3 bases from J, with 11 bases between. The length of the CDR3 is 15 residues. The CDR3 sequence is CASSLGGGYNSPLHF. CDR3 DNA: TGTGCCAGCAGCCTAGGCGGGGGCTATAATTCACCCCTCCACTTT.

J is TRBJ2-7 and V is TRBV5-4, with 7 bases aligning to TRBD1. Per germline, CDR1 SGHNT and CDR2 YYREEE (reference sequence). The CDR3 length is 14 residues. Trimming took 4 bases from V and 0 from J; bases not matched to a gene: 4. CDR3 sequence reads: CASSPGTVSYEQYF. The CDR3 DNA is TGTGCCAGCAGCCCAGGGACAGTCTCCTACGAGCAGTACTTC.

This clone has just a few counts. CDR3 nucleotide sequence: TGTGCCAGCAGCTGGGGCGGGGGGAGCAATCAGCCCCAGCATTTT. This sequence encodes CASSWGGGSNQPQHF. V is TRBV7-2 and J is TRBJ1-5, with D possibly matching TRBD1 (5 bases). Trimming stripped 4 bases from V and 1 base from J, with 11 bases between. The CDR3 loop spans 15 amino acids. CDR1 is SGHTA and CDR2 is FQGNSA in the germline V gene.

This chain joins TRBV5-1 and TRBJ2-1; tentatively, D is TRBD2 (6 bases). Trimming took 4 bases from V and 0 from J, leaving 26 bases between them. CDR3 length equals 20 residues. From germline, CDR1 is SGHRS and CDR2 YFSETQ. CDR3 loop: CASSHPLSSGLPYSYNEQFF. The CDR3 DNA sequence: TGCGCCAGCAGCCACCCCCTATCCTCCGGACTACCATACTCCTACAATGAGCAGTTCTTC. Full variable domain (rest looked up from reference TRBV5-1 and TRBJ2-1): KAGVTQTPRYLIKTRGQQVTLSCSPISGHRSVSWYQQTPGQGLQFLFEYFSETQRNKGNFPGRFSGRQFSNSRSEMNVSTLELGDSALYLCASSHPLSSGLPYSYNEQFFGPGTRLTVL.

This clone came up once. This chain links TRBV5-1 with TRBJ1-1, with 7 positions matching TRBD1. The J segment lost 1 base and the V segment lost 4 bases, leaving 4 bases of the junction unmatched. The CDR3 totals 14 residues. CDR1 and CDR2 from the germline V gene are SGHRS and YFSETQ. The CDR3: CASSREGANTEAFF. The CDR3 bases are TGCGCCAGCAGCCGCGAGGGGGCGAACACTGAAGCTTTCTTT.

The chain uses TRBV19 and TRBJ1-5; D is undetermined. The CDR3 covers 13 residues. Trimming shortened V by 4 bases and J by 4 bases, and 8 bases separated the two germline ends. In germline, CDR1 is LNHDA, CDR2 SQIVND (reference sequence). CDR3 DNA sequence: TGTGCCAGTAGTACGGTCCATAATCAGCCCCAGCATTTT. The encoded protein is CASSTVHNQPQHF.

This clone was counted once. The chain uses TRBV11-2 and TRBJ2-2; D is perhaps TRBD1 (5 bases). There are 14 residues in the CDR3. V was trimmed by 1 base and J by 6 bases, leaving 9 bases between them. The germline gives CDR1 SGHAT, CDR2 FQNNGV. This CDR3 reads CASSLVRVSGELFF. CDR3 nucleotide sequence: TGTGCCAGCAGCTTAGTCAGGGTATCCGGGGAGCTGTTTTTT.

This sequence joins TRBV5-1 and TRBJ2-7, with 12 bases identical to TRBD1. This CDR3 has 17 amino acids. V trimming: 4 bases; J trimming: 4 bases; junction bases outside the gene matches: 12. Per germline, CDR1 SGHRS and CDR2 YFSETQ. The CDR3 reads CASSRMGQGASGYEQYF. The DNA of the CDR3 is TGCGCCAGCAGCCGCATGGGACAGGGGGCTTCAGGGTACGAGCAGTACTTC.

This chain joins TRBV19 and TRBJ2-1; no reliable D call. The CDR3 has 13 residues. Germline values: CDR1 LNHDA, CDR2 SQIVND (reference sequence). The V end was cut by 5 bases, the J end by 8 bases, with 13 bases between. CDR3 bases: TGTGCCAGTAGTTCCACGCTAACGGATGAGCAGTTCTTC. Its protein product is CASSSTLTDEQFF.

By share of the sample, this clone is hyperexpanded. The chain has TRBV11-2 and TRBJ2-2; D not resolved. There are 13 residues in the CDR3. Per germline, CDR1 SGHAT and CDR2 FQNNGV. Trimming took off 2 bases at V and 6 bases at J, with 7 bases between the two ends. In DNA, the CDR3 is TGTGCCAGCAGCTTACGAGCCTCCGGGGAGCTGTTTTTT. Its translation: CASSLRASGELFF.

V gene TRBV7-8 combines with J gene TRBJ2-1; no reliable D call. V was shortened by 0 bases and J by 8 bases, with 8 bases between the two germline ends. In germline, CDR1 is SGHVS, CDR2 FQNEAQ. The CDR3 totals 13 residues. The CDR3 DNA reads as TGTGCCAGCAGCTTAGCACAGATCGATGAGCAGTTCTTC. This translates into CASSLAQIDEQFF.

V and J are TRBV28 and TRBJ2-3; D possibly corresponds to TRBD2 (6 bases). Germline loops: CDR1 MDHEN, CDR2 SYDVKM. V gave up 5 bases and J gave up 5 bases, with 17 bases separating them. The CDR3 length is 15 residues. CDR3 nucleotide sequence: TGTGCCAGCAGTCTTACTAGCAATGTTGGAGATACGCAGTATTTT. It translates to CASSLTSNVGDTQYF.

This chain links TRBV28 with TRBJ1-2; maybe TRBD1 (5 bases). Trimming removed 3 bases from V and 8 bases from J, with 13 bases in between. In germline, CDR1 is MDHEN, CDR2 SYDVKM. This CDR3 has 13 residues. In DNA, the CDR3 is TGTGCCAGCAGTTTTGGGGGGTCGGACGGCTACACCTTC. This sequence encodes CASSFGGSDGYTF.

The V and J genes are TRBV10-3 and TRBJ2-3; 8 bases match TRBD2. CDR3 size: 16 residues. Germline V lookup: CDR1 ENHRY, CDR2 SYGVKD. Unmatched junction bases numbered 11, after V lost 9 bases and J lost 0 bases. DNA for the CDR3: TGTGCCATGGCAGAGGGGCGGGAGGCTAGCACAGATACGCAGTATTTT. Its protein product is CAMAEGREASTDTQYF.

This clone was picked up a small number of times. The chain links TRBV7-3 to TRBJ2-7; TRBD2 might be the D (6 bases). The germline V gene encodes CDR1 SGHTA and CDR2 FQGTGA. Trimming removed 6 bases from V and 4 bases from J, with 13 bases in between. CDR3 size: 13 residues. The CDR3 coding sequence is TGTGCCAGCAGTCTAAATAGCGGATACGAGCAGTACTTC. It codes for CASSLNSGYEQYF.

The chain recombines TRBV18 with TRBJ1-5; 10 nucleotides match TRBD1. CDR3 length: 16 residues. Trimming removed 3 bases from V and 0 bases from J; junction bases left unmatched: 2. Germline V lookup: CDR1 KGHSH, CDR2 LQKENI. The CDR3 sequence is CASSPGQGNSNQPQHF. As DNA, the CDR3 is TGTGCCAGCTCACCGGGACAGGGGAATAGCAATCAGCCCCAGCATTTT.